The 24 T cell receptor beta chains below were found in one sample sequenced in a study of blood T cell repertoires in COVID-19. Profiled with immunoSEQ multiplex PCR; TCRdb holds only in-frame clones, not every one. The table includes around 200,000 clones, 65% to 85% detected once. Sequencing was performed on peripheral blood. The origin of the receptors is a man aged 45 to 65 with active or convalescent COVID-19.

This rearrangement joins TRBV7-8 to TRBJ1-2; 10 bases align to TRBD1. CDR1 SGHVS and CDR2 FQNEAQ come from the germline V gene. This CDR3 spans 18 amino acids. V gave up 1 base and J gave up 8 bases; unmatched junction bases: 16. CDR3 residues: CASSLGGVGTGVIRGYTF. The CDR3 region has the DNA TGTGCCAGCAGCTTAGGAGGAGTTGGGACAGGGGTGATTCGGGGCTACACCTTC.

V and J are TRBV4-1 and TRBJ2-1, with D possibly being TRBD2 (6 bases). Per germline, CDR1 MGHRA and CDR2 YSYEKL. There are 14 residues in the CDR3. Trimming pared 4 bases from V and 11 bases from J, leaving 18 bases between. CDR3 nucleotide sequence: TGCGCCAGCAGCCGCACACCGGGACTTTCTAAGCAGTTCTTC. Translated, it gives CASSRTPGLSKQFF.

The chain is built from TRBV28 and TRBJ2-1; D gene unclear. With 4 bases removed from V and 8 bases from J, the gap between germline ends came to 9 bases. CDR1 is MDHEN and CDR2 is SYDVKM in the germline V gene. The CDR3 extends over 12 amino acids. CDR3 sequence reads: CASSSLEDEQFF. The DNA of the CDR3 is TGTGCCAGCAGTTCCCTTGAGGATGAGCAGTTCTTC.

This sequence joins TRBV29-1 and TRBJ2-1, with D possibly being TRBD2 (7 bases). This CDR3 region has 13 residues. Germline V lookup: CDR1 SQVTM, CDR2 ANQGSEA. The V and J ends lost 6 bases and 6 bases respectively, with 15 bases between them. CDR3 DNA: TGCAGCGTCTGGGGGGGGCGCTCCAATGAGCAGTTCTTC. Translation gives CSVWGGRSNEQFF.

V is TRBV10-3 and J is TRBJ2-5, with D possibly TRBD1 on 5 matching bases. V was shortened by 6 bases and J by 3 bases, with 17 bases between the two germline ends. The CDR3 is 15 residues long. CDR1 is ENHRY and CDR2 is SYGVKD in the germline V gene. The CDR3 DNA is TGTGCCATCAGCGAGACCGACAGACGGGAAGAGACCCAGTACTTC. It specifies CAISETDRREETQYF.

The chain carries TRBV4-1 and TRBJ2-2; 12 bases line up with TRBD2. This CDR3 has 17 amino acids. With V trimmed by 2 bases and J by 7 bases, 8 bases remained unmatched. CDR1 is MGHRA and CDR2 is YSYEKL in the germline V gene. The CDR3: CASSQPSGGAIGGELFF. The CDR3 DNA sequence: TGCGCCAGCAGCCAACCTAGCGGGGGGGCCATAGGCGGGGAGCTGTTTTTT.

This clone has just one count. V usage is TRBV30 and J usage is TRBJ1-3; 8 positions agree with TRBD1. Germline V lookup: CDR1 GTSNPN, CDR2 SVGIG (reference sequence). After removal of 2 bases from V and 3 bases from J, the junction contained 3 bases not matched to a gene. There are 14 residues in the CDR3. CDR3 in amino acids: CAWSQGANGNTIYF. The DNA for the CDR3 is TGTGCCTGGAGTCAGGGGGCTAATGGAAACACCATATATTTT.

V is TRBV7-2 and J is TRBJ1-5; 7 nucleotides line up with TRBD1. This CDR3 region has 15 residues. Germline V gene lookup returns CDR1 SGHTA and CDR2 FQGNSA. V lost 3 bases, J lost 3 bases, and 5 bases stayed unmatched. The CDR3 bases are TGTGCCAGCAGCTTCGCCGGGACAGTCAATCAGCCCCAGCATTTT. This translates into CASSFAGTVNQPQHF.

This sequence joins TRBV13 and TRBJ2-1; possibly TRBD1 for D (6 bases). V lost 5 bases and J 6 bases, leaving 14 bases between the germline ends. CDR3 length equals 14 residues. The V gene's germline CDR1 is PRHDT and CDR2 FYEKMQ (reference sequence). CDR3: CASSPDRRGNEQFF. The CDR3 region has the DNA TGTGCCAGCAGCCCTGACAGGCGAGGCAATGAGCAGTTCTTC.

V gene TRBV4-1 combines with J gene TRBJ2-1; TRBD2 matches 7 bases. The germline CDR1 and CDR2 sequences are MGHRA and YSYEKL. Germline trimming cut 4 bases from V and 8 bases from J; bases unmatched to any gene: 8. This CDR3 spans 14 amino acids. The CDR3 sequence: CASSPAGFEDEQFF. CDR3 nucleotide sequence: TGCGCCAGCAGCCCAGCGGGGTTCGAGGATGAGCAGTTCTTC.

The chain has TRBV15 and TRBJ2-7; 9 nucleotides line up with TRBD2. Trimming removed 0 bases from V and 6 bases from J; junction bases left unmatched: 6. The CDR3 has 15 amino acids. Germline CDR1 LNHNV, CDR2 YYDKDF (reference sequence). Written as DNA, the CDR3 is TGTGCCACCAGCAGAGATGCTAGCGGGGCCCGCGAGCAGTACTTC. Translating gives CATSRDASGAREQYF.

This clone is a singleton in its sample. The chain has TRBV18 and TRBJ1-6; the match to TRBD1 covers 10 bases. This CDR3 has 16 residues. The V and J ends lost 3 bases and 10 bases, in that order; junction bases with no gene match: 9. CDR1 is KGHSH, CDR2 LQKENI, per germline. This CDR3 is CASSPNRGQGQSPLHF. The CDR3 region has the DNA TGTGCCAGCTCACCGAACCGGGGACAGGGGCAATCACCCCTCCACTTT.

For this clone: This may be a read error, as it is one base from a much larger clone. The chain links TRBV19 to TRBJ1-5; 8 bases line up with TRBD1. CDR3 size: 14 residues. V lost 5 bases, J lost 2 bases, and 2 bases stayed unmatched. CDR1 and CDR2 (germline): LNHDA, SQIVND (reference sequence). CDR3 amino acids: CASSPTGGNQPQHF. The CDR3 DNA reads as TGTGCCAGTAGTCCGACAGGGGGCAATCAGCCCCAGCATTTT.

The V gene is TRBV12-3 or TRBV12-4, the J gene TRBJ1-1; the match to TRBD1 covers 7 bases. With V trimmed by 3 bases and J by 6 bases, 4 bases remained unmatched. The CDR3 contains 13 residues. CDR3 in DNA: TGTGCCAGCAGTTTCAGGCAGGGGGCTGAAGCTTTCTTT. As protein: CASSFRQGAEAFF.

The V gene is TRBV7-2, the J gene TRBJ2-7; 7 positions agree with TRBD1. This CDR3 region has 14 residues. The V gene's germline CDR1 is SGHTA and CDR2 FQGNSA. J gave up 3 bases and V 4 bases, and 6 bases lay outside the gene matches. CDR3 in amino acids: CASSSNRDSYEQYF. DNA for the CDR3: TGTGCCAGCAGCTCGAACCGGGACAGCTACGAGCAGTACTTC.

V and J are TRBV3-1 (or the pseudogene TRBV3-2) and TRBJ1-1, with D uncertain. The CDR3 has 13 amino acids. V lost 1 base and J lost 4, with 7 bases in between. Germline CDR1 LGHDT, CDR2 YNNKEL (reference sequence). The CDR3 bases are TGTGCCAGCAGCCAAGTCAGTTCCACTGAAGCTTTCTTT. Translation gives CASSQVSSTEAFF.

CDR3 bases: TGTGCCAGTAAACTGAGGGGGTTTGGCAATCAGCCCCAGCATTTT. Its protein is CASKLRGFGNQPQHF. The rearrangement links TRBV28 to TRBJ1-5, with a weak D call TRBD1 (6 bases). V was cut by 9 bases and J by 2 bases, with 17 bases left in between. Germline V gives CDR1 MDHEN, CDR2 SYDVKM. This CDR3 region has 15 residues.

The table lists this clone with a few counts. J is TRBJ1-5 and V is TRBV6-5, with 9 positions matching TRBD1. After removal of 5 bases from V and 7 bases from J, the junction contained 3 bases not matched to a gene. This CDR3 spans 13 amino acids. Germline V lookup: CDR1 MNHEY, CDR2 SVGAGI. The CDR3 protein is CASSQTGGQPQHF. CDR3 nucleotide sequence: TGTGCCAGCAGTCAAACAGGGGGCCAGCCCCAGCATTTT.

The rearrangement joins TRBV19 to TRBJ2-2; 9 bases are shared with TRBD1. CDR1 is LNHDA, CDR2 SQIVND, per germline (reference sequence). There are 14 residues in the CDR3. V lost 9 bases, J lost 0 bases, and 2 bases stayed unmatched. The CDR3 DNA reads TGTGCCAGCCGACAGGGGGCGAACACCGGGGAGCTGTTTTTT. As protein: CASRQGANTGELFF.

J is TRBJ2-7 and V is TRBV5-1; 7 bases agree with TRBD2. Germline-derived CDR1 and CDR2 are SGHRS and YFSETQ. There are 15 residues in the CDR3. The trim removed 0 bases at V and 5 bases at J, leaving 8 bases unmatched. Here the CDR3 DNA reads TGCGCCAGCAGCTTGGTGGCCCCGGGAGGTAACGAGCAGTACTTC. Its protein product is CASSLVAPGGNEQYF.

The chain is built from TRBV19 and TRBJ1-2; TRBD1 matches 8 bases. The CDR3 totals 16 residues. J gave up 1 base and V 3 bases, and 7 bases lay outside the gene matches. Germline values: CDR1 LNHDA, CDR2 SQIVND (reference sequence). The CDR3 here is CASSIPGQGFNYGYTF. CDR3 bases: TGTGCCAGTAGTATTCCCGGACAGGGATTTAACTATGGCTACACCTTC. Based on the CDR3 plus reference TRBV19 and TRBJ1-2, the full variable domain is DGGITQSPKYLFRKEGQNVTLSCEQNLNHDAMYWYRQDPGQGLRLIYYSQIVNDFQKGDIAEGYSVSREKKESFPLTVTSAQKNPTAFYLCASSIPGQGFNYGYTFGSGTRLTVV.

The CDR3 coding sequence is TGTGCCAGCAGCCGAGACAGGGTAGGGTACGAGCAGTACTTC. It specifies CASSRDRVGYEQYF. The J gene is TRBJ2-7, the V gene TRBV9, with 7 bases that match TRBD1. V shed 4 bases, J shed 4 bases, and the junction held 8 bases outside the gene matches. Germline values: CDR1 SGDLS, CDR2 YYNGEE. The CDR3 loop spans 14 amino acids.

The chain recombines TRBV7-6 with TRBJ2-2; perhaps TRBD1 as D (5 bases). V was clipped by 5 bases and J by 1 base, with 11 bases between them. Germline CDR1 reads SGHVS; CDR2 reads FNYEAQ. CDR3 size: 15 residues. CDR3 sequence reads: CASSLNTGNTGELFF. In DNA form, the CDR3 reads TGTGCCAGCAGCCTAAATACAGGGAACACCGGGGAGCTGTTTTTT.

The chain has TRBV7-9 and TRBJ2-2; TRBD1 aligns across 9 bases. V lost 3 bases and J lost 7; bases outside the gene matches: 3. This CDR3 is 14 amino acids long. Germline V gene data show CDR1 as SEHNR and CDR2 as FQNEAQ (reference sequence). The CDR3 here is CASSLGTGNGELFF. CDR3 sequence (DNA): TGTGCCAGCAGCTTGGGGACAGGGAACGGGGAGCTGTTTTTT.